A single sample is the source of the 15 T cell receptor beta chains below, sequenced in a study of blood T cell repertoires in COVID-19. Using immunoSEQ multiplex PCR, the repertoire was profiled, and TCRdb retains in-frame clones only, with some absent. The sample includes 60,000 to 100,000 clones, approximately 90% seen only once; the top ten take around 4.5%. The specimen sequenced was peripheral blood. The source of these receptors is a man between 45 and 60 years old with active COVID-19.

The chain uses TRBV5-4 and TRBJ1-2, with 7 positions matching TRBD1. The V gene's germline CDR1 is SGHNT and CDR2 YYREEE (reference sequence). This CDR3 has 13 amino acids. V was clipped by 4 bases and J by 8 bases; unmatched bases: 8. The CDR3 DNA sequence: TGTGCCAGCAGCCCCGACAGGGAACGGGGCTACACCTTC. It encodes CASSPDRERGYTF.

This chain uses TRBV5-1 with TRBJ2-5; tentative D call: TRBD1 (5 bases). Germline loops: CDR1 SGHRS, CDR2 YFSETQ. The V end was cut by 3 bases, the J end by 1 base, with 10 bases between. CDR3 length: 14 residues. The CDR3 is CASSWTQGQETQYF. The CDR3 DNA reads TGCGCCAGCAGCTGGACCCAGGGCCAAGAGACCCAGTACTTC.

The gene calls are TRBV18 and TRBJ1-1, with 10 bases matching TRBD1. Unmatched junction bases numbered 10, after V lost 2 bases and J lost 4 bases. This CDR3 comprises 17 residues. Germline V gene sequence: CDR1 KGHSH, CDR2 LQKENI. Here the CDR3 reads CASSPFGTGEGSTEAFF. In DNA, the CDR3 is TGTGCCAGCTCACCATTCGGGACAGGGGAGGGAAGCACTGAAGCTTTCTTT.

V is TRBV7-2 and J is TRBJ2-7; 9 bases are a match to TRBD2. The trim removed 4 bases at V and 2 bases at J, leaving 9 bases unmatched. CDR1 SGHTA and CDR2 FQGNSA come from the germline V gene. The CDR3 consists of 16 residues. The CDR3 region has the DNA TGTGCCAGCAGCTCTACCGGACTAGCGCGAGCCTACGAGCAGTACTTC. Translation: CASSSTGLARAYEQYF.

This clone is a singleton in its sample. The chain employs TRBV10-3 and TRBJ2-2, with 11 nucleotides matching TRBD2. V shed 8 bases and J 4 bases; nucleotides not matched to a gene: 15. Germline V gene sequence: CDR1 ENHRY, CDR2 SYGVKD. This CDR3 is built from 18 residues. This chain's CDR3 is CAIGRASGRYERTGELFF. CDR3 coding DNA: TGTGCCATCGGGCGGGCTAGCGGGAGGTACGAACGCACCGGGGAGCTGTTTTTT.

The chain has TRBV9 and TRBJ1-2; TRBD1 is a possible D gene (5 bases). CDR1 SGDLS and CDR2 YYNGEE come from the germline V gene. Trimming shortened V by 3 bases and J by 0 bases, and 15 bases separated the two germline ends. This CDR3 spans 16 amino acids. CDR3 in DNA: TGTGCCAGCAGCGCCGGTCGGACACGACCTAACTATGGCTACACCTTC. It translates to CASSAGRTRPNYGYTF.

A single count supports this clone. The V and J genes are TRBV5-4 and TRBJ1-1, with TRBD1 matching over 9 bases. V dropped 4 bases and J dropped 3; count of bases not matched to a gene: 4. The CDR3 loop spans 14 amino acids. The germline gives CDR1 SGHNT, CDR2 YYREEE (reference sequence). CDR3 amino acids: CASSTRQGDTEAFF. In DNA form, the CDR3 reads TGTGCCAGCAGCACGAGACAGGGGGACACTGAAGCTTTCTTT.

The genes are TRBV25-1 and TRBJ2-5; no clear D. V lost 1 base, J lost 4 bases, and 13 bases lay in between. Germline-derived CDR1 and CDR2 are MGHDK and SYGVNS. This CDR3 comprises 15 residues. The CDR3 loop is CASSELSQARETQYF. The CDR3 region has the DNA TGTGCCAGCAGTGAATTATCGCAGGCTCGAGAGACCCAGTACTTC.

This rearrangement joins TRBV27 to TRBJ1-2; the D gene is possibly TRBD1 (5 bases). V was pared by 3 bases and J by 8 bases, with 13 bases between. The CDR3 length is 13 residues. Germline V gene data show CDR1 as MNHEY and CDR2 as SMNVEV (reference sequence). The CDR3 nucleotides are TGTGCCAGCAGTTTTCGGGGGGTCGAAGGCTACACCTTC. Encoded protein: CASSFRGVEGYTF.

In its sample, this clone was seen once. The chain carries TRBV28 and TRBJ1-2; no firm D call. The V gene lost 4 bases and the J gene lost 1 base, with 13 bases spanning the gap. Germline-derived CDR1 and CDR2 are MDHEN and SYDVKM. CDR3 size: 15 residues. The CDR3 DNA reads TGTGCCAGCAGTTCAGGCAGCCTAATTAACTATGGCTACACCTTC. This translates into CASSSGSLINYGYTF.

J is TRBJ2-2 and V is TRBV3-1 (or the pseudogene TRBV3-2); TRBD2 matches at 11 bases. Germline CDR1 LGHDT, CDR2 YNNKEL (reference sequence). CDR3 size: 17 residues. The J segment lost 4 bases and the V segment lost 1 base, leaving 5 bases of the junction unmatched. CDR3 in amino acids: CASSQVRTSGPTGELFF. The CDR3 DNA is TGTGCCAGCAGCCAAGTACGGACTAGCGGGCCCACCGGGGAGCTGTTTTTT.

The chain uses TRBV5-1 and TRBJ1-4, with D tentatively TRBD1 (5 bases). The germline gives CDR1 SGHRS, CDR2 YFSETQ. The CDR3 sequence is 16 residues long. V lost 0 bases, J lost 3 bases, and 12 bases lay in between. The chain's CDR3 is CASSLAGGQANEKLFF. The CDR3 coding sequence is TGCGCCAGCAGCTTGGCCGGGGGTCAAGCTAATGAAAAACTGTTTTTT.

The J gene is TRBJ1-6, the V gene TRBV27; 7 bases match TRBD1. CDR3 length: 14 amino acids. Germline V gene data show CDR1 as MNHEY and CDR2 as SMNVEV (reference sequence). V lost 3 bases, J lost 7 bases, and 3 bases stayed unmatched. CDR3 in amino acids: CASSLIQGNSPLHF. Here the CDR3 DNA reads TGTGCCAGCAGTTTGATACAGGGGAATTCACCCCTCCACTTT.

The chain carries TRBV7-3 and TRBJ2-5, with a possible D match to TRBD1 (5 bases). Trimming shortened V by 5 bases and J by 2 bases, and 15 bases separated the two germline ends. CDR3 length: 15 amino acids. Germline assignment: CDR1 SGHTA and CDR2 FQGTGA. For the CDR3, the DNA is TGTGCCAGCAGCCGAAATGGGGCTAGTCAAGAGACCCAGTACTTC. Translating it yields CASSRNGASQETQYF.

This chain connects TRBV4-1 to TRBJ2-3; 7 nucleotides align to TRBD2. CDR3 length: 16 amino acids. Germline loops: CDR1 MGHRA, CDR2 YSYEKL. The J segment lost 1 base and the V segment lost 4 bases, leaving 8 bases of the junction unmatched. CDR3 amino acids: CASSPSGGLGTDTQYF. CDR3 DNA: TGCGCCAGCAGCCCCTCGGGAGGCCTCGGCACAGATACGCAGTATTTT.